Sequencing of this T cell receptor beta chain was carried out in a study of blood T cell repertoires in COVID-19. Study context: The study drew acute and convalescent COVID-19 samples from the United States, Italy and Spain.

V lost 5 bases and J 0 bases, leaving 14 bases between the germline ends. The CDR3 runs to 16 residues. Germline V gene lookup returns CDR1 SGHTA and CDR2 FQGNSA. Original processing methods: Reference gene primer amplification gave nucleated cell count estimates. Some clones are missing from TCRdb's copy, which holds only in-frame ones; the method was immunoSEQ multiplex PCR. The DNA was the basis for D and trimming; V, J and clone size are from that table. The sample comprises some 13,000 clones, about 86% of which are singletons, and roughly 50% rests with the top ten. The sample comprised peripheral blood. This clonotype was obtained from an older man with acute or convalescent COVID-19. This sequence joins TRBV7-2 and TRBJ1-3; D not resolved. The CDR3 coding sequence is TGTGCCAGCAGCCGGACTGGCGCTATCTCTGGAAACACCATATATTTT. Amino acid sequence: CASSRTGAISGNTIYF. Variable domain in full (rest from reference TRBV7-2 and TRBJ1-3): GAGVSQSPSNKVTEKGKDVELRCDPISGHTALYWYRQSLGQGLEFLIYFQGNSAPDKSGLPSDRFSAERTGGSVSTLTIQRTQQEDSAVYLCASSRTGAISGNTIYFGEGSWLTVV.